This TCR beta chain came from a study of T cell repertoires in cytomegalovirus infection. About the study: CMV infection together with matching HLA type was indicated by public TCR beta signatures.

This clonotype was detected ten times or more. Its specificity is unknown. TCRdb analysed the reads with MiXCR anew, one entry per CDR3 protein. The sample has almost 300,000 distinct CDR3 sequences; 9.6% are singletons. V was shortened by 2 bases and J by 7 bases, with 14 bases between the two germline ends. This CDR3 has 14 amino acids. Germline loops: CDR1 SGHVS, CDR2 FQNEAQ. Findings and caveats of the study: HLA-C-restricted CMV-specific TCR beta clonotypes were dominant in the ex vivo response.

The specimen was PBMCs. The V call is TRBV7-8, the J call TRBJ1-1; D not certain. This clonotype originated in a human donor in good health (CMV status not recorded). Some clones in this sample may be carry-over from other donors' samples. Written as DNA, the CDR3 is TGTGCCAGCAGCTTAAGTCTAGGGATAAGTGAAGCTTTCTTT. This codes for CASSLSLGISEAFF.